This section outlines one T cell receptor (beta chain) sequence together with its context. Its antigen is not known. The sequenced template was RNA, covering the TCR beta CDR3 region. Second-round multiplex PCR followed a first-round RT-PCR using HTBI primers. TCRdb re-analysed the multiplex PCR reads in MiXCR, keeping a single row per CDR3 protein. The data show 300,000 to 500,000 distinct CDR3 sequences, approximately 15% seen once. This specimen comes from a study of Graves' ophthalmopathy and Graves' hyperthyroidism. Study observations and caveats: The blood repertoire also included most expanded thyroid clonotypes above 0.001 frequency.

Recruitment covered hyperthyroidism patients aged 18 to 65 whose new diagnosis was of under 2 months' duration. As diagnostic evidence, clinical symptoms, serum thyroxine, TRAb, thyroid ultrasound and orbital computed tomography were relied upon. The authors isolated PBMCs from 8.5 to 10 ml of fresh peripheral blood. V trimming: 0 bases; J trimming: 3 bases; junction bases outside the gene matches: 5. The CDR3 covers 16 residues. The gene calls are TRBV12-3 or TRBV12-4 and TRBJ1-3, with 7 bases lining up with TRBD1. This receptor was obtained from a woman under 30 with stable Graves' hyperthyroidism. Sequencing was performed on peripheral blood. In nucleotides, the CDR3 is TGTGCCAGCAGTTTAGCGTTACAGGGGAGTGGAAACACCATATATTTT. It translates to CASSLALQGSGNTIYF.